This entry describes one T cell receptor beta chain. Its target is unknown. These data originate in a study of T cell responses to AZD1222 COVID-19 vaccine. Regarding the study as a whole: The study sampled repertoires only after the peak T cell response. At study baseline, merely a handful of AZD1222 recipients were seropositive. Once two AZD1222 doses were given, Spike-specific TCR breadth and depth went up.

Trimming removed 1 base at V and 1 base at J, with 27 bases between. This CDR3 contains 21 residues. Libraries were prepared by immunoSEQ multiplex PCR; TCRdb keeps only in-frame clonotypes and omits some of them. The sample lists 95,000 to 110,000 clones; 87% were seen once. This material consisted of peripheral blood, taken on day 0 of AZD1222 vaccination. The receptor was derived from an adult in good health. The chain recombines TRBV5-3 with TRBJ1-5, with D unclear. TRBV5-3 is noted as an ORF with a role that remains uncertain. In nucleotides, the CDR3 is TGTGCCAGAAGCTTGAATCCTAAGGGAGACGCATATAATGGAAGCAATCAGCCCCAGCATTTT. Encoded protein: CARSLNPKGDAYNGSNQPQHF.